This TCR beta chain was sequenced for a study of T cell responses to AZD1222 COVID-19 vaccine. Using immunoSEQ multiplex PCR, the repertoire was profiled, and TCRdb retains in-frame clones only, with some absent. The sample lists some 180,000 clones, 85% to 95% occurring once. General study results and limits: Vaccine-associated CD4 TCRs spanned spike, dominant at 160-218 and 743-854. Spike-specific TCR breadth and depth went up after people got two AZD1222 doses.

A note on this clone: What it binds is unknown.

This CDR3 has 16 residues. Trimming shortened V by 4 bases and J by 0 bases, and 14 bases separated the two germline ends. Germline CDR1 SGHVS, CDR2 FQNEAQ. The receptor comes from an adult who received the MenACWY meningococcal vaccine as a control. The chain recombines TRBV7-8 with TRBJ2-3; D might be TRBD2 (6 bases). Specimen: peripheral blood, collected 28 days after the second dose of the MenACWY control vaccine. In DNA form, the CDR3 reads TGTGCCAGCAGCTCGATGGGCGGGATAAGCACAGATACGCAGTATTTT. It codes for CASSSMGGISTDTQYF.